This TCR beta chain was found in a study of shared clonotypes between healthy human individuals. Study details: The cohort comprised a couple of women and a few men. Their ages spanned 18 to 49 years.

The naive CD8 fraction comprised CD45RO-negative cells positively selected for CCR7 and excluded terminally differentiated effector memory CD45RA+ cells. Original handling: ImmunoSEQ output lacked quality scores and full-length reads, limiting matched filtering. Repertoires were generated with immunoSEQ multiplex PCR, while TCRdb's copy carries only in-frame clones and drops some. D and trimming were read from the DNA, whereas the V and J calls and clone size are those reported in that table. The sample yields about 750,000 clones, 92% seen once. As concerns this clone: Its antigen is currently unknown. The identical CDR3 is also encoded by other nucleotide sequences in the sample.

Findings of the study overall: The donor pool, a small one, limited the genetic and exposure-history diversity represented.

V was clipped by 1 base and J by 6 bases, with 1 base between them. The CDR3 consists of 11 residues. From germline, CDR1 is SGHAT and CDR2 FQNNGV. The source is a man aged 25 to 45 in good health. This chain uses TRBV11-2 with TRBJ2-1, with D unresolved. Sequenced sample: naive CD8+ T cells sorted from blood. The CDR3 sequence is CASSLANEQFF. The DNA for the CDR3 is TGTGCCAGCAGCTTAGCCAATGAGCAGTTCTTC.